Listed below are T cell receptor beta chains from one sample, sequenced in a study of blood T cell repertoires in COVID-19. Clones were read by immunoSEQ multiplex PCR, and TCRdb kept only the in-frame ones, dropping some. The profile shows about 270,000 clones, around 86% of them singletons. The sequenced sample was peripheral blood. The receptors stem from a man aged 40-55 years with active or convalescent COVID-19. Both conserved end residues are part of each CDR3.

v_call,cdr3_length,cdr3_aa
TRBV7-9,15,CASSLAGTAFYEQYF
TRBV5-1,12,CASSQARIEQFF
TRBV10-3,15,CAISEGVASHYGYTF
TRBV2,13,CASSALARETQYF
TRBV7-7,15,CASSPSGGRQETQYF
TRBV19,17,CASSIVAHPSGANVLTF
TRBV4-1,18,CASSQDSALYSGANVLTF
TRBV9,14,CASSVGPVVEKLFF
TRBV19,17,CASSKLAGGLGTDTQYF
TRBV29-1,16,CSASQGQGGYTGELFF
TRBV27,14,CASSLSGRHYGYTF
TRBV2,14,CASNPGGSYNEQFF
TRBV2,14,CASDRDPNTGELFF